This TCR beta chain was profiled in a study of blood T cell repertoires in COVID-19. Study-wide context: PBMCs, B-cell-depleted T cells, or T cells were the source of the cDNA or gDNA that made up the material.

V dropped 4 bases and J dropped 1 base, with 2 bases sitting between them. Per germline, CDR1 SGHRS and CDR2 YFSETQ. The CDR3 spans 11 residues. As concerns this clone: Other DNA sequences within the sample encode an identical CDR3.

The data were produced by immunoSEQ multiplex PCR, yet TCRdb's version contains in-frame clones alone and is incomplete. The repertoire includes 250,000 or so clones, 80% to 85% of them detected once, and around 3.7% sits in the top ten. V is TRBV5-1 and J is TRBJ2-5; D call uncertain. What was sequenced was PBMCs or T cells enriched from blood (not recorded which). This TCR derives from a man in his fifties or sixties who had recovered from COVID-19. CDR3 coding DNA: TGCGCCAGCAGCCTCCAAGAGACCCAGTACTTC. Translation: CASSLQETQYF.